A single sample is the source of the 18 T cell receptor beta chains below, sequenced in a study of cytomegalovirus exposure and HLA in healthy donors. Primers included in the PCR were 60 Vbeta and 13 Jbeta primers. Using immunoSEQ multiplex PCR, the repertoire was profiled, and TCRdb retains in-frame clones only, with some absent. The sample yields 90,000 to 110,000 clones, roughly 80% seen once. Specimen: PBMCs. The receptors come from a woman in her 40s in good health and CMV-seropositive.

The J gene is TRBJ2-3, the V gene TRBV10-3; 13 bases fit TRBD2. The V gene end was trimmed by 1 base and the J gene end by 0 bases; junction bases not matched to a gene: 13. Germline CDR1 is ENHRY and CDR2 is SYGVKD. CDR3 size: 21 residues. The CDR3 DNA reads TGTGCCATCAGTGAGTTCCTGGCGACTAGCGGGAGGTCCTCTAGCACAGATACGCAGTATTTT. Protein: CAISEFLATSGRSSSTDTQYF.

This chain connects TRBV6-1 to TRBJ2-7; D is perhaps TRBD2 (5 bases). The CDR3 loop spans 14 amino acids. V lost 4 bases, J lost 5 bases, and 15 bases lay in between. Germline V lookup: CDR1 MNHNS, CDR2 SASEGT. CDR3 loop: CASSVRLASNEQYF. The CDR3 nucleotides read TGTGCCAGCAGTGTACGTCTAGCCAGCAACGAGCAGTACTTC.

The V and J genes are TRBV11-2 and TRBJ2-4, with D perhaps TRBD1 (7 bases). Germline V CDR1 and CDR2: SGHAT, FQNNGV. The CDR3 extends over 12 amino acids. V lost 8 bases, J lost 4 bases, and 9 bases lay in between. For the CDR3, the DNA is TGTGCCAGCGCAGGGGGGAAAAACATTCAGTACTTC. It specifies CASAGGKNIQYF. The full variable domain, with the rest looked up from reference TRBV11-2 and TRBJ2-4, is EAGVAQSPRYKIIEKRQSVAFWCNPISGHATLYWYQQILGQGPKLLIQFQNNGVVDDSQLPKDRFSAERLKGVDSTLKIQPAKLEDSAVYLCASAGGKNIQYFGAGTRLSVL.

This clone has just a few counts. The genes are TRBV7-9 and TRBJ2-7; 8 bases agree with TRBD1. CDR1 and CDR2 from the germline V gene are SEHNR and FQNEAQ (reference sequence). CDR3 length equals 16 residues. After removal of 5 bases from V and 1 base from J, the junction contained 10 bases not matched to a gene. The CDR3 DNA is TGTGCCAGCAGCCAAGGGCGGACAGGGCCTTCCTACGAGCAGTACTTC. As protein: CASSQGRTGPSYEQYF.

This clone was counted once. This chain connects TRBV6-5 to TRBJ2-7; no clear D. V shed 4 bases and J shed 2 bases, with 12 bases lying between them. Germline CDR1 and CDR2: MNHEY and SVGAGI. The CDR3 runs 14 residues. CDR3 amino acids: CASSWVSEPYEQYF. Here the CDR3 DNA reads TGTGCCAGCAGTTGGGTCAGCGAGCCCTACGAGCAGTACTTC.

This clone was seen only once. The rearrangement joins TRBV19 to TRBJ2-5; no definite D call. The germline V gene encodes CDR1 LNHDA and CDR2 SQIVND (reference sequence). Trimming left V 3 bases short and J 2 bases short, with 10 bases between. The CDR3 consists of 14 residues. The CDR3 here is CASSIGGYQETQYF. The CDR3 bases are TGTGCCAGTAGTATCGGCGGATATCAAGAGACCCAGTACTTC.

The V and J genes are TRBV7-2 and TRBJ2-3; 7 bases are shared with TRBD2. The J segment lost 2 bases and the V segment lost 5 bases, leaving 4 bases of the junction unmatched. Germline V gives CDR1 SGHTA, CDR2 FQGNSA. This CDR3 comprises 14 residues. CDR3 region: CASSARGFTDTQYF. The CDR3 region has the DNA TGTGCCAGCAGCGCGCGGGGGTTCACAGATACGCAGTATTTT.

The gene calls are TRBV18 and TRBJ2-1, with TRBD1 identical over 7 bases. The CDR3 loop spans 16 amino acids. The germline V gene has CDR1 KGHSH and CDR2 LQKENI. With V trimmed by 3 bases and J by 4 bases, 9 bases remained unmatched. This CDR3 is CASSPRDSRPYNEQFF. Here the CDR3 DNA reads TGTGCCAGCTCACCTAGGGACAGCCGCCCTTACAATGAGCAGTTCTTC.

The rearrangement uses TRBV4-3 and TRBJ2-1; 12 nucleotides agree with TRBD2. Trimming cost V 3 bases and J 4 bases; bases outside gene matches: 1. This CDR3 is built from 15 residues. CDR1 and CDR2 from the germline V gene are LGHNA and YSLEER. CDR3 nucleotide sequence: TGCGCCAGCAGCCAGGGACTAGCGGGTTACAATGAGCAGTTCTTC. It translates to CASSQGLAGYNEQFF.

This clone was recorded only once. The chain recombines TRBV11-2 with TRBJ1-1; no firm D call. The V end was cut by 1 base, the J end by 6 bases, with 6 bases between. This CDR3 has 12 residues. Germline V lookup: CDR1 SGHAT, CDR2 FQNNGV. The CDR3 DNA reads as TGTGCCAGCAGCTTAGTCCCTCCTGAAGCTTTCTTT. Translating gives CASSLVPPEAFF.

The rearrangement links TRBV7-9 to TRBJ2-3, with 9 bases identical to TRBD2. The germline CDR1 and CDR2 sequences are SEHNR and FQNEAQ (reference sequence). This CDR3 is 18 amino acids long. The J segment lost 0 bases and the V segment lost 5 bases, leaving 12 bases of the junction unmatched. This CDR3 reads CASSKGSSGEPSTDTQYF. The CDR3 region has the DNA TGTGCCAGCAGCAAGGGGTCTAGCGGGGAGCCTAGCACAGATACGCAGTATTTT.

The rearrangement links TRBV27 to TRBJ1-1; D gene unclear. Germline lookup yields CDR1 MNHEY and CDR2 SMNVEV (reference sequence). CDR3 size: 13 residues. The ends were cut back, 4 bases at V and 1 base at J, with 7 bases in the middle. CDR3 protein: CASSWSRNTEAFF. The CDR3 nucleotides read TGTGCCAGCAGTTGGAGTAGGAACACTGAAGCTTTCTTT.

The J gene is TRBJ2-1, the V gene TRBV5-1; 10 bases line up with TRBD2. Germline V gene data show CDR1 as SGHRS and CDR2 as YFSETQ. This CDR3 is built from 15 residues. V was clipped by 0 bases and J by 9 bases; unmatched bases: 6. The CDR3 nucleotides are TGCGCCAGCAGCTTGGGAGCGGGGGGGGACAGTGAGCAGTTCTTC. Amino acids: CASSLGAGGDSEQFF.

This clone turned up a few times. The gene calls are TRBV7-2 and TRBJ1-5; D ambiguous. This CDR3 has 16 residues. Between the trimmed V and J ends, which lost 1 base and 3 bases, there was a span of 13 bases. Germline values: CDR1 SGHTA, CDR2 FQGNSA. The chain's CDR3 is CASSLGGVPHNQPQHF. DNA of the CDR3: TGTGCCAGCAGCTTAGGAGGCGTCCCGCACAATCAGCCCCAGCATTTT.

The chain is built from TRBV6-5 and TRBJ2-1; 12 bases map to TRBD2. This CDR3 has 13 amino acids. Looked up from germline, CDR1 is MNHEY and CDR2 is SVGAGI. Germline trimming cut 11 bases from V and 4 bases from J; bases unmatched to any gene: 3. The CDR3 DNA follows: TGTGCCTATCTAGCGGGAGGGTACAATGAGCAGTTCTTC. Its translation is CAYLAGGYNEQFF.

V usage is TRBV6-5 and J usage is TRBJ1-1; tentative D call: TRBD1 (5 bases). The CDR3 sequence is 16 residues long. The germline V gene has CDR1 MNHEY and CDR2 SVGAGI. Trimming cost V 2 bases and J 1 base, with 14 bases left between them. For the CDR3, the DNA is TGTGCCAGCAGTTACGGGGTACAGGAGCCGAACACTGAAGCTTTCTTT. Amino acids: CASSYGVQEPNTEAFF.

V usage is TRBV4-1 and J usage is TRBJ2-3, with D tentatively TRBD1 (6 bases). CDR3 length: 15 residues. Germline V gene sequence: CDR1 MGHRA, CDR2 YSYEKL. V was shortened by 4 bases and J by 4 bases, with 15 bases between the two germline ends. This CDR3 is CASSPHPGAADTQYF. CDR3 bases: TGCGCCAGCAGCCCCCACCCAGGGGCGGCAGATACGCAGTATTTT.

This clone has a handful of counts. The rearrangement links TRBV2 to TRBJ1-1; D unresolved. V gave up 7 bases and J gave up 3 bases, with 9 bases separating them. CDR1 is SNHLY and CDR2 is FYNNEI in the germline V gene. The CDR3 is 12 amino acids. The CDR3 protein is CASKNADTEAFF. CDR3 bases: TGTGCCAGCAAGAACGCAGACACTGAAGCTTTCTTT.